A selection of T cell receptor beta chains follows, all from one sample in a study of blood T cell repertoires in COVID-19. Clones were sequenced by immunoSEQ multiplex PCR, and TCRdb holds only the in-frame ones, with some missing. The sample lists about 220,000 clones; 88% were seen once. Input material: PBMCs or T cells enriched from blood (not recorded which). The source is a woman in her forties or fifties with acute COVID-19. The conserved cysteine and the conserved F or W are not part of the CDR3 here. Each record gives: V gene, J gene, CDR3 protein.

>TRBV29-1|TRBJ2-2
SVSGGAQNTGELF
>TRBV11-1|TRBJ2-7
ASSLEGTGLYEQY
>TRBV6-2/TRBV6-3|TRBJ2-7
ASSYGGSLREQY
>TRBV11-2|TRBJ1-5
ASSLGGGAWQPQH
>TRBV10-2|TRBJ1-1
ASSFLRDTQGGTEAF
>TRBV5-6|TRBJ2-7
ASSPGTSLGEQY
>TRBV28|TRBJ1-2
ASSENGGYGYT
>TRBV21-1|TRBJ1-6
ASSKRSLTEGPLH
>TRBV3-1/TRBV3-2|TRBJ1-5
ASSQDPGYQPQH
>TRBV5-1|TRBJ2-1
ASSPVLAGGQNDEQF
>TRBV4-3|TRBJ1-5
ASSQELTDSNQPQH
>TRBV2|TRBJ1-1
AGREMRVNTEAF
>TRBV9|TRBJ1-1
ASSPPLEGGTEAF
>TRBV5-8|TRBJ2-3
ASSSRTSGFTDTQY
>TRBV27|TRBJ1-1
ASRLDRGTEAF
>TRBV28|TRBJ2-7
ASSPVGQLPYEQY
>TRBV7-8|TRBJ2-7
ASSFGAENPYEQY
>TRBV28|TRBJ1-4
ASSFPGQVWEKLF
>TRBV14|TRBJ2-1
ASSHRTSAYNEQF
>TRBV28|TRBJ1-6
ASSSQGYNSPLH
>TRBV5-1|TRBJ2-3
ASSFRTVQY
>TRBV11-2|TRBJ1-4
ASSLGRVDEKLF
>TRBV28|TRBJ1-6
ASTMVQGSGSPLH
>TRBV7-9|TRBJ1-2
ASSPPGQGFGYT
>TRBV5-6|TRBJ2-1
ASSFLAGDREQF
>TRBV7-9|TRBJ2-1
ASSTGLAEALNEQF
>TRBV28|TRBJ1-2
ASSFNTGYGYT
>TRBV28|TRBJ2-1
ASSHREQF
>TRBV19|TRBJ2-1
ASSISLSVVNEQF
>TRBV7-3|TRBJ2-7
ASSLSFSYEQY
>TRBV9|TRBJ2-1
ASSVAPDRDNEQF
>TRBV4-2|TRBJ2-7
ASSQDGTSGRAGIYEQY
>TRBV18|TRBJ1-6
ASSPQEVNSPLH
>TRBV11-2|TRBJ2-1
ASRRLKLNEQF
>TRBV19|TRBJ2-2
ASSPRGATGELF
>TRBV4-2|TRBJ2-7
ASSQGLAGETYEQY
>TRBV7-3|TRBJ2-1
ASSIGSNEQF
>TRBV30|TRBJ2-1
AWTLAGGSNEQF
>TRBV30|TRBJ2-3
AWSVTSGGTDTQY
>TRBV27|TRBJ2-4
ASSPTPGGRTLAKNIQY
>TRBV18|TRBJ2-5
ASSSTSGQETQY